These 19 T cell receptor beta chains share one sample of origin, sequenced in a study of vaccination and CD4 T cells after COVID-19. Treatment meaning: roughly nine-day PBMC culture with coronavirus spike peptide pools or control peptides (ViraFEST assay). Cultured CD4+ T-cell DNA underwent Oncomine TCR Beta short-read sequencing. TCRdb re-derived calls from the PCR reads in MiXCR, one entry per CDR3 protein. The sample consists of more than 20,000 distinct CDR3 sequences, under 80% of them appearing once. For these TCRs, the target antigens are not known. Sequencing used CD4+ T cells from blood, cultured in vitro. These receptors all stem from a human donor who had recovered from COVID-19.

The CDR3 DNA follows: TGCAGCGTGGAGGACACAAACTATGGCTACACCTTC. As protein: CSVEDTNYGYTF. This chain links TRBV29-1 with TRBJ1-2, with D possibly matching TRBD1 (5 bases). CDR3 length: 12 amino acids. V lost 6 bases and J lost 2, with 10 bases in between. Germline lookup yields CDR1 SQVTM and CDR2 ANQGSEA.

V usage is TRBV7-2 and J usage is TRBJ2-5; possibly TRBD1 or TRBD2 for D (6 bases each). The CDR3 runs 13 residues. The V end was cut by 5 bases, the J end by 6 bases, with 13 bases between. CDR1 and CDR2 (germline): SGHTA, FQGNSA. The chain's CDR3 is CASSDGGGKTQYF. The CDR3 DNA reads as TGTGCCAGCAGCGACGGGGGCGGTAAGACCCAGTACTTC.

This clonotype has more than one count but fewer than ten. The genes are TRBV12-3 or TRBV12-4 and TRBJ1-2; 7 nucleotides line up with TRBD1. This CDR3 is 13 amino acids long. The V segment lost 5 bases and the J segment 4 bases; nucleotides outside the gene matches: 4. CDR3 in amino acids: CASSRDRPYGYTF. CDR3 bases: TGTGCCAGCAGTCGGGACAGACCCTATGGCTACACCTTC.

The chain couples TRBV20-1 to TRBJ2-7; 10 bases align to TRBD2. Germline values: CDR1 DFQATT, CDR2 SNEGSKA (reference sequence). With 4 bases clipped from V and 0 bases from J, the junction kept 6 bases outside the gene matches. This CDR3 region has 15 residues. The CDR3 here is CSATRLAGSSYEQYF. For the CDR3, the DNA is TGCAGTGCTACCAGACTAGCGGGTAGCTCCTACGAGCAGTACTTC.

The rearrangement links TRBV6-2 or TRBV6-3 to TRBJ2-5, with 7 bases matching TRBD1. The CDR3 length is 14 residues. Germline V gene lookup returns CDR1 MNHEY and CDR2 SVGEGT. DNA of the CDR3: TGTGTCAGTAACGACAGGGTTACCGGCGAGACCCAGTACTTC. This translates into CVSNDRVTGETQYF.

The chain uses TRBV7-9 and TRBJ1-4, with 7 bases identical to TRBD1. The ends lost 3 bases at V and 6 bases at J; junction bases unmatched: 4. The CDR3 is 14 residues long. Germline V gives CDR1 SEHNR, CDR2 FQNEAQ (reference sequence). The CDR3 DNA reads TGTGCCAGCAGCTTTACAGGGGTCCATGAAAAACTGTTTTTT. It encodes CASSFTGVHEKLFF.

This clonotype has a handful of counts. The CDR3 protein is CASGREARNQPQHF. The CDR3 DNA is TGTGCCAGCGGCAGGGAAGCCCGCAATCAGCCCCAGCATTTT. The V and J genes are TRBV2 and TRBJ1-5, with a weak D call TRBD1 (5 bases). This CDR3 region has 14 residues. V was pared by 8 bases and J by 2 bases, with 13 bases between. CDR1 is SNHLY, CDR2 FYNNEI, per germline.

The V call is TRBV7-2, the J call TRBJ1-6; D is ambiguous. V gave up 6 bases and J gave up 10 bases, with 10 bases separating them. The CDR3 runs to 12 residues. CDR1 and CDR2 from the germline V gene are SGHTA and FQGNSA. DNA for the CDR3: TGTGCCAGCAGTTTAACCGCCTCACCCCTCCACTTT. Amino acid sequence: CASSLTASPLHF.

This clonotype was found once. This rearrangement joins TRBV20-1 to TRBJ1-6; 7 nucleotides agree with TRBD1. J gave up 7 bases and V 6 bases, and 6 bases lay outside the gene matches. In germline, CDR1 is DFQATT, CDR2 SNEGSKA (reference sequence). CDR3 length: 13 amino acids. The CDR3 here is CSALWGQNSPLHF. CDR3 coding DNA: TGCAGTGCCCTCTGGGGACAGAATTCACCCCTCCACTTT.

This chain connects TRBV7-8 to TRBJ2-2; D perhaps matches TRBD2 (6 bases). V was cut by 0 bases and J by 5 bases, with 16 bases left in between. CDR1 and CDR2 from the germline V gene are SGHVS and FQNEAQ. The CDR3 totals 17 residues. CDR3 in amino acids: CASSLASLWSGTGELFF. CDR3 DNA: TGTGCCAGCAGCTTAGCTAGCTTGTGGAGCGGGACCGGGGAGCTGTTTTTT.

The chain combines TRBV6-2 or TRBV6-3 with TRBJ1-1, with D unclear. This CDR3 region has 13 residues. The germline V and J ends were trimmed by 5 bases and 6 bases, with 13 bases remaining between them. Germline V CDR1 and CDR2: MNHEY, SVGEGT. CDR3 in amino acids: CASSRPPGPEAFF. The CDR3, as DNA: TGTGCCAGCAGTAGGCCCCCTGGCCCTGAAGCTTTCTTT.

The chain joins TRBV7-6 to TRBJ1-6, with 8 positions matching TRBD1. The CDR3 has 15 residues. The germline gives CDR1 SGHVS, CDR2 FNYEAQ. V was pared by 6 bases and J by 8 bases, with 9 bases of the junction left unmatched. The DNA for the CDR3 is TGTGCCAGCAGTTCAACAGGGGGAAGGGATTCACCCCTCCACTTT. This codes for CASSSTGGRDSPLHF.

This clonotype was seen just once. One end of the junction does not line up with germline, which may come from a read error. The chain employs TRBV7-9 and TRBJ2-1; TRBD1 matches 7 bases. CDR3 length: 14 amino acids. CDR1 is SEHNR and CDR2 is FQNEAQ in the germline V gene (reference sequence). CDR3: CASSFTGVDNEQFF. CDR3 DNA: TGCGCCAGCAGCTTTACAGGGGTTGATAATGAGCAGTTCTTC.

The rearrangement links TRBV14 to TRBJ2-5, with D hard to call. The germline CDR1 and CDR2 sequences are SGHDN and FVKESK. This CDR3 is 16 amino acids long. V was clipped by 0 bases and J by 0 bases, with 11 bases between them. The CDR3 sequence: CASSQDNGYDQETQYF. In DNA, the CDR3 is TGTGCCAGCAGCCAAGACAACGGTTACGACCAAGAGACCCAGTACTTC.

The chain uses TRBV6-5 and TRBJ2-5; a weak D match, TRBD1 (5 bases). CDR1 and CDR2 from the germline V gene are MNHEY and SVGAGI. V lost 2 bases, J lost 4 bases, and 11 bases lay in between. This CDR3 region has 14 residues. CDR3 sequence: CASSYLSRGETQYF. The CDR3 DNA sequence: TGTGCCAGCAGTTACCTAAGTAGGGGAGAGACCCAGTACTTC.

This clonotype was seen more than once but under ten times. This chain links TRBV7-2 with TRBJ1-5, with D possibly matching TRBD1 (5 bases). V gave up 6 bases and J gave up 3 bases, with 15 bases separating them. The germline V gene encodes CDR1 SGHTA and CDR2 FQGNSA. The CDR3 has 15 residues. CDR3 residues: CASSHSRGNNQPQHF. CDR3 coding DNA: TGTGCCAGCAGTCATAGCCGGGGGAACAATCAGCCCCAGCATTTT.

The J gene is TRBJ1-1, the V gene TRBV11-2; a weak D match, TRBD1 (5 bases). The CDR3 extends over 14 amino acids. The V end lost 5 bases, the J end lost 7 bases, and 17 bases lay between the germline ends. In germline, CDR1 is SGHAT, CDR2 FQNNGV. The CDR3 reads CASSRVGGTGEAFF. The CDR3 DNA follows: TGTGCCAGCAGCCGGGTTGGGGGAACTGGTGAAGCTTTCTTT.

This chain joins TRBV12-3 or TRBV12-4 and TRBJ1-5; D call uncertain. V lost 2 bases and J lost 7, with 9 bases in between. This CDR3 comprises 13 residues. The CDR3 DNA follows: TGTGCCAGCAGTTTACTCGTGACCCAGCCCCAGCATTTT. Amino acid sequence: CASSLLVTQPQHF.

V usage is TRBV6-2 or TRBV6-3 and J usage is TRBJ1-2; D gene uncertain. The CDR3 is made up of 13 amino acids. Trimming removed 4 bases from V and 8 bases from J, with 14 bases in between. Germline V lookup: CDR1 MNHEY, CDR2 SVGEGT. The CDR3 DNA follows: TGTGCCAGCAGTTCAGATACTGTAAGAGGCTACACCTTC. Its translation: CASSSDTVRGYTF.